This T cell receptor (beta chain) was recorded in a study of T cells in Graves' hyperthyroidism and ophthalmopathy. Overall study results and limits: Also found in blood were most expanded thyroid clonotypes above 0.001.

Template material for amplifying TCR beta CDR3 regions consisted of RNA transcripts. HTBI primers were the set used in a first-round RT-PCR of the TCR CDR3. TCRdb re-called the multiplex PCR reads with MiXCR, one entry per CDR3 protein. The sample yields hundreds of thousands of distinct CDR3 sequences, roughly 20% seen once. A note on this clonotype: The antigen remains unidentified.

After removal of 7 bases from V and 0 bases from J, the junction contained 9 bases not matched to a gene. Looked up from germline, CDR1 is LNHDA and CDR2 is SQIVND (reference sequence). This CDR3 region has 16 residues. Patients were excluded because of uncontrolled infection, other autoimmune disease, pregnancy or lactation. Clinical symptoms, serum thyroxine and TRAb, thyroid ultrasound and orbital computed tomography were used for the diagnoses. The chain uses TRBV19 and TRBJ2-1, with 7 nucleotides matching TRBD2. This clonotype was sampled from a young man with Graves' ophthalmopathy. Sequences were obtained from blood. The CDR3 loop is CASTSRLAVSYNEQFF. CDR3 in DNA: TGTGCCAGTACCAGTCGGCTAGCGGTCTCCTACAATGAGCAGTTCTTC.